Described below is a single TCR beta chain sequence and its context. The antigen remains undetermined. V lost 0 bases, J lost 2 bases, and 7 bases stayed unmatched. The germline gives CDR1 SGHRS, CDR2 YFSETQ. This CDR3 comprises 18 residues. This entry is derived from a study of T cell responses to AZD1222 COVID-19 vaccine. Study overall: Pooling covered second doses at about 4 or about 12 weeks. The study, taken as a whole, reports: Seropositive AZD1222 recipients at baseline numbered only five or six. Regions 160-218 and 743-854 held dominance among vaccine-associated CD4 TCRs, which spanned spike. Donors skewed white British and female; clonal diversity was possibly underestimated.

Only in-frame clones appear in the TCRdb table, and some are missing; sequencing was by immunoSEQ multiplex PCR. The table lists more than 85,000 clones, about 90% of them singletons. The receptor was derived from an adult in good health. The sequenced sample was peripheral blood, obtained on day 0 of AZD1222 vaccination. The chain combines TRBV5-1 with TRBJ2-3, with 12 bases lining up with TRBD2. The CDR3 spells CASSLAGLAGSITDTQYF. The CDR3 DNA follows: TGCGCCAGCAGCTTGGCTGGACTAGCGGGGTCCATCACAGATACGCAGTATTTT.